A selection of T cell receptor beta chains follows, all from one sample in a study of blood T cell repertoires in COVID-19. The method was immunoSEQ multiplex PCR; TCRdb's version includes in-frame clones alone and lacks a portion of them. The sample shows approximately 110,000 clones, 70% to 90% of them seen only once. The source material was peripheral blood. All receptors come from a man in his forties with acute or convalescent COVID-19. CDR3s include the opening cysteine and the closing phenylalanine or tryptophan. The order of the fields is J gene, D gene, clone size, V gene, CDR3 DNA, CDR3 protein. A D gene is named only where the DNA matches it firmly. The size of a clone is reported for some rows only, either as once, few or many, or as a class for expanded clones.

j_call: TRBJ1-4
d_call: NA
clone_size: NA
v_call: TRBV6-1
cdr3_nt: TGTGCCAGCAGTGAAGCTGGGGGGAGTAATGAAAAACTGTTTTTT
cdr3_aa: CASSEAGGSNEKLFF

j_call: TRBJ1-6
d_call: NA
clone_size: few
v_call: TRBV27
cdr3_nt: TGTGCCAGCAGTCTCATGAGCTCCTATAATTCACCCCTCCACTTT
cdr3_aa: CASSLMSSYNSPLHF

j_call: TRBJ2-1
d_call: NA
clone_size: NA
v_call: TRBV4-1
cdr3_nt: TGCGCCAGCAGCCGTGAGGTATGGCAGATATTATTCCCCTACAATGAGCAGTTCTTC
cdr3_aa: CASSREVWQILFPYNEQFF

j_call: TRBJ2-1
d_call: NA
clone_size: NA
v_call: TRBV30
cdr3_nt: TGTGCCTGGAGTTACCTAGCAGTCATGGGTGAGCAGTTCTTC
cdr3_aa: CAWSYLAVMGEQFF

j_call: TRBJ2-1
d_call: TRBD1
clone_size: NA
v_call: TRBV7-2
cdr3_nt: TGTGCCAGCAGCTTAGAGAGTCAGGGGGCGCGCGAGCAGTTCTTC
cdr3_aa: CASSLESQGAREQFF

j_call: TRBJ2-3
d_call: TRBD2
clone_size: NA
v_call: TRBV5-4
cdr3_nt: TGTGCCAGCAGCTCCTCTCGGGGGGACCCCCCCCCGGATACGCAGTATTTT
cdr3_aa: CASSSSRGDPPPDTQYF

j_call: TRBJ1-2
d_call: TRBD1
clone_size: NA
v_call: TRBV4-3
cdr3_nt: TGCGCCAGCAGCCAGGCCCAGGGGGCAGGGTATGGCTACACCTTC
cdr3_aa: CASSQAQGAGYGYTF

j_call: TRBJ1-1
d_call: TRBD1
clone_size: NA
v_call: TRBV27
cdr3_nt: TGTGCCAGCAGTCTCTCAGGGGGCGTTGTCACTGAAGCTTTCTTT
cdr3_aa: CASSLSGGVVTEAFF

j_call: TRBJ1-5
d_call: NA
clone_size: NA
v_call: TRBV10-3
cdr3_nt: TGTGCCATCAGTGAACGCGCAGGGAACGGTCAGCCCCAGCATTTT
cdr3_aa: CAISERAGNGQPQHF

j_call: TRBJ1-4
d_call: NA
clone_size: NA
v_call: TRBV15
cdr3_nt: TGTGCCACCAGCAGAGGAAGCACGGATTTGGGGGGTGAAAAACTGTTTTTT
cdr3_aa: CATSRGSTDLGGEKLFF

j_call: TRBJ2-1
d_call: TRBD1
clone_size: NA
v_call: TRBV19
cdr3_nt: TGTGCCAGTAGTAACCAGGGGGCTTACAATGAGCAGTTCTTC
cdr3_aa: CASSNQGAYNEQFF

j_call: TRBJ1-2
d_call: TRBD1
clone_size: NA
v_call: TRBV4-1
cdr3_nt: TGCGCCAGCAGCCAAGAAGAGGACAGGGCAGACTATGGCTACACCTTC
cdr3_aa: CASSQEEDRADYGYTF

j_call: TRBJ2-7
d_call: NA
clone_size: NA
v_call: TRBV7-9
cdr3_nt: TGTGCCAGCAGCTTAGCCGGGGTTTTGGGTTACGAGCAGTACTTC
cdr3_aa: CASSLAGVLGYEQYF

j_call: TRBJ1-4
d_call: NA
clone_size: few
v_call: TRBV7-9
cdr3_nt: TGTGCCAGCAGCTACACAGTGAAGAATGAAAAACTGTTTTTT
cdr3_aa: CASSYTVKNEKLFF

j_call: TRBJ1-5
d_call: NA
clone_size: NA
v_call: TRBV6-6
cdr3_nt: TGTGCCAGCAGCACCTCGGGGGGTCAGCCCCAGCATTTT
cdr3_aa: CASSTSGGQPQHF

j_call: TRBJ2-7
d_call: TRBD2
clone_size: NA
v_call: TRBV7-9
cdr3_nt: TGTGCCAGCAGCCCTCGGACTAGCGGGGCCCGCGAGCAGTACTTC
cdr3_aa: CASSPRTSGAREQYF

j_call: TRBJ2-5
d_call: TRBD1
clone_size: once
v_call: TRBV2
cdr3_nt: TGTGCCAGCACAGACAGGGGAGAGACCCAGTACTTC
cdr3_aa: CASTDRGETQYF

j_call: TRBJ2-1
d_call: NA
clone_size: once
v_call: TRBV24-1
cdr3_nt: TGTGCCACCAGTGATTCGCGGGGATACAATGAGCAGTTCTTC
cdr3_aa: CATSDSRGYNEQFF

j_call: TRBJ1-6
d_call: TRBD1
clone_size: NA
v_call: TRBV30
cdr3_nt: TGTGCCTGGAGCATTCGAAGGGACAGGGAAGTCGCCTATAATTCACCCCTCCACTTT
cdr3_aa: CAWSIRRDREVAYNSPLHF

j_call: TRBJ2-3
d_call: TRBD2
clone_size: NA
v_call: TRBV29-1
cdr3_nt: TGCAGCGTTGCTGTTAGCGGGGGGACAGATACGCAGTATTTT
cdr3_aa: CSVAVSGGTDTQYF

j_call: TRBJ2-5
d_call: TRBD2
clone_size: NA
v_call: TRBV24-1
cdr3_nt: TGTGCCACCAGTCCGGGACTAGCGGGGGCCTCGGGGCAAGAGACCCAGTACTTC
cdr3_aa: CATSPGLAGASGQETQYF

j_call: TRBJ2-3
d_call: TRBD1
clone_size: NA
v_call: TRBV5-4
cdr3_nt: TGTGCCAGCAGCAGGGACAGGGCAGATACGCAGTATTTT
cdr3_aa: CASSRDRADTQYF

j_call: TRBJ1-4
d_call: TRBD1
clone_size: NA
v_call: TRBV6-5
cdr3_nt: TGTGCCAGCAGTCCTAGACAGGGGGGAGAAAAACTGTTTTTT
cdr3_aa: CASSPRQGGEKLFF

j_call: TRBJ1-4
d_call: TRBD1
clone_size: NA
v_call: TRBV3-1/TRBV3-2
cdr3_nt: TGTGCCAGCAGCGCGGGAAATCCAGGGGGCCCTGAAAAACTGTTTTTT
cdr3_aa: CASSAGNPGGPEKLFF

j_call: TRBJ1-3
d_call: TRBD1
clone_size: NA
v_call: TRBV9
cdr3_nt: TGTGCCAGCAGCGTCCGACCGGGACAGGGAAACACCATATATTTT
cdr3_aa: CASSVRPGQGNTIYF

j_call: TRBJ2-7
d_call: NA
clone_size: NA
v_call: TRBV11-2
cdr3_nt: TGTGCCAGCAGCTTAGACCACGGTTCCTACGAGCAGTACTTC
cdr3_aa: CASSLDHGSYEQYF

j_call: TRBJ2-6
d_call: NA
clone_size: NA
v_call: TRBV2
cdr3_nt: TGTGCCAGCAGCGAAGTCGCGGCGCGCTCTGGGGCCAACGTCCTGACTTTC
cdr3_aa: CASSEVAARSGANVLTF

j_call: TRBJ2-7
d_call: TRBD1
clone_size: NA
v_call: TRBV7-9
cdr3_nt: TGTGCCAGCAGCTTAGGGCGGACAGGGGGTCACGAGCAGTACTTC
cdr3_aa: CASSLGRTGGHEQYF

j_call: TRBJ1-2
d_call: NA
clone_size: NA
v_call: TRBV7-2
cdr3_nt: TGTGCCAGCAGACTCTCTCGGTCTTCTAACTATGGCTACACCTTC
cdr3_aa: CASRLSRSSNYGYTF

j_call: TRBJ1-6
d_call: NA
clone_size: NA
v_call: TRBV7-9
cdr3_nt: TGTGCCAGCAGCTTAGGAGGGGGTTATAATTCACCCCTCCACTTT
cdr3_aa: CASSLGGGYNSPLHF

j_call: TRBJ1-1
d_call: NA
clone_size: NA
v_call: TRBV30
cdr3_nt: TGTGCCTGGAGTGAAGCGGCCCTTTGGGGTAACACTGAAGCTTTCTTT
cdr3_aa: CAWSEAALWGNTEAFF

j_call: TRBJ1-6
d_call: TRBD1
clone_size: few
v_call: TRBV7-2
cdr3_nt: TGTGCCAGTCTTCTGACAGGGGTCTCACCCCTCCACTTT
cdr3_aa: CASLLTGVSPLHF

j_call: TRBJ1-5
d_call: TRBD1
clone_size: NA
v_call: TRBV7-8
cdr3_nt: TGTGCCAGCAGCTTACCCCCTGGACAGGGGCATCAGCCCCAGCATTTT
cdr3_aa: CASSLPPGQGHQPQHF

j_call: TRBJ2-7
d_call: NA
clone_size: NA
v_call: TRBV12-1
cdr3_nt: TGTGCCAGCAGCTTTGAAGGCGGGGAGACCTACGAGCAGTACTTC
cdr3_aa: CASSFEGGETYEQYF

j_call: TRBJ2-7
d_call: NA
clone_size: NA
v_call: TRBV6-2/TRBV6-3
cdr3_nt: TGTGCCAGCAGTTATAAAGAGTCCGGCGGCACCTACGAGCAGTACTTC
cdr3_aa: CASSYKESGGTYEQYF

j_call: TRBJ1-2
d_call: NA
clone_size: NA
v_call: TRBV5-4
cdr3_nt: TGTGCCAGCAGCTTGGGAGACAGGAAGGGCTATGGCTACACCTTC
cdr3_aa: CASSLGDRKGYGYTF

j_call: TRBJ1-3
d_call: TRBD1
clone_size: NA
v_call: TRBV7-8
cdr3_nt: TGTGCCAGCAGCCCTTCACATGGGACAGGGGGTGGAAACACCATATATTTT
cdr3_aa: CASSPSHGTGGGNTIYF

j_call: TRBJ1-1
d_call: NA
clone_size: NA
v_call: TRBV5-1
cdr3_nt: TGCGCCAGCAGCTTGGCAGGGGCCGTAGAAGCTTTCTTT
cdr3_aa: CASSLAGAVEAFF

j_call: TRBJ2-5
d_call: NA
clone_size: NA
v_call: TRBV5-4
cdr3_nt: TGTGCCAGCAGCGGGGACTTGTTTGGAGAGACCCAGTACTTC
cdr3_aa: CASSGDLFGETQYF

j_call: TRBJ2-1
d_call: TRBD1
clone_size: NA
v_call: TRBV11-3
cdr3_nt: TGTGCCAGCAGCCGGACAGGTGCCCTCAATGAGCAGTTCTTC
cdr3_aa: CASSRTGALNEQFF

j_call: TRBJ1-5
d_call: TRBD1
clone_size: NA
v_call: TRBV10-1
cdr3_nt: TGCGCCAGCGCACCTAGAGGGGGACAGGGAGGGTTAAGTCAGCCCCAGCATTTT
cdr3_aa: CASAPRGGQGGLSQPQHF

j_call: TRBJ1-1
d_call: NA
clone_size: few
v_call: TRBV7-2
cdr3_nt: TGTGCCAGCAGCTTACAGGGGCACACTGAAGCTTTCTTT
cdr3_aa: CASSLQGHTEAFF

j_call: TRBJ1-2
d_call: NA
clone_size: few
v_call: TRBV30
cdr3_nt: TGTGCCTGGAGTGTAAAATCTAGTCTTAGCTATGGCTACACCTTC
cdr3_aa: CAWSVKSSLSYGYTF

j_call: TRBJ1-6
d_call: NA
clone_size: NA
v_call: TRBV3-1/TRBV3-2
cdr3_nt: TGTGCCAGCAGCCAAGAGCCTTACCGCGGCAGGGGTTTGAATAGGAATTCACCCCTCCACTTT
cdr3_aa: CASSQEPYRGRGLNRNSPLHF

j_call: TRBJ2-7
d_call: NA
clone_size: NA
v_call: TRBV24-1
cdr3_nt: TGTGCCACCATGGAGACGGGCTCCTACGAGCAGTACTTC
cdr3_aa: CATMETGSYEQYF

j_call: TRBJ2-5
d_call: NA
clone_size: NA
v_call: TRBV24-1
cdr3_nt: TGTGCCACCAGTTACGGGGGACAAGAGACCCAGTACTTC
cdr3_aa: CATSYGGQETQYF

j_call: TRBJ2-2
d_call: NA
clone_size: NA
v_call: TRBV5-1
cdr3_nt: TGCGCCAGCAGCTTTTTAAGACAGCCTAACACCGGGGAGCTGTTTTTT
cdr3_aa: CASSFLRQPNTGELFF

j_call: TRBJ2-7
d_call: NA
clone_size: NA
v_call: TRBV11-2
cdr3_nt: TGTGCCAGCACGGGTTACTACGAGCAGTACTTC
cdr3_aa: CASTGYYEQYF

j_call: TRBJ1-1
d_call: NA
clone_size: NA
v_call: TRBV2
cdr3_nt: TGTGCCAGCAGTGGGCAGGGCTACACTGAAGCTTTCTTT
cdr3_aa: CASSGQGYTEAFF

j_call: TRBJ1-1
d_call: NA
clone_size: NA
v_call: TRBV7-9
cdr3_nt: TGTGCCAGCAGCCAGTCCCCGGGACAGAACACTGAAGCTTTCTTT
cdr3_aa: CASSQSPGQNTEAFF

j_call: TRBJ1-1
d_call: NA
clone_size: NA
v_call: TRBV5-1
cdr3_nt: TGCGCCAGCAGCTTGGCCTCGGGTGGCGACACTGAAGCTTTCTTT
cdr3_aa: CASSLASGGDTEAFF

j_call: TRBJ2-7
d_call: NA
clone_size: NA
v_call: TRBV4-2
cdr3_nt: TGTGCCAGCAGCCAAGGTGGGACATTCTCCTACGAGCAGTACTTC
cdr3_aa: CASSQGGTFSYEQYF

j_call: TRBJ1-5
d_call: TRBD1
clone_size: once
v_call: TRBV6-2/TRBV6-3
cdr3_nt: TGTGCCAGCAGTCGACAGGGCTGGGACAATCAGCCCCAGCATTTT
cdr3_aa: CASSRQGWDNQPQHF

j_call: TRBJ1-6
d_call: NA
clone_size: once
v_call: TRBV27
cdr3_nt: TGTGCCAGCAGTCCACCTAGTTCACCCCTCCACTTT
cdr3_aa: CASSPPSSPLHF